Detailed here is one TCR beta chain. Authors' data handling: Cell counts per sample came from amplifying reference gene primers. The protocol was immunoSEQ multiplex PCR, while the TCRdb copy is restricted to in-frame clones and leaves out a portion. The V and J calls and clone size are taken from that table; D and trimming were inferred from the DNA. In the table there are more than 15,000 clones, about 90% of which are singletons. This sample is part of a study of blood T cell repertoires in COVID-19. Study as a whole: Researchers got acute and convalescent COVID-19 samples from the United States, Italy and Spain. Sources were T cells, B-cell-depleted T cells, or PBMCs; the material itself was cDNA or gDNA.

Germline V lookup: CDR1 MNHEY, CDR2 SVGAGI. Trimming pared 6 bases from V and 4 bases from J, leaving 10 bases between. The CDR3 covers 12 residues. The rearrangement uses TRBV6-5 and TRBJ2-7; D is uncertain. The clonotype originates from a human donor in a cohort sampled during active COVID-19. The specimen sequenced was peripheral blood. The chain's CDR3 is CASSSHEYEQYF. The CDR3 DNA follows: TGTGCCAGCAGCTCCCACGAGTACGAGCAGTACTTC.